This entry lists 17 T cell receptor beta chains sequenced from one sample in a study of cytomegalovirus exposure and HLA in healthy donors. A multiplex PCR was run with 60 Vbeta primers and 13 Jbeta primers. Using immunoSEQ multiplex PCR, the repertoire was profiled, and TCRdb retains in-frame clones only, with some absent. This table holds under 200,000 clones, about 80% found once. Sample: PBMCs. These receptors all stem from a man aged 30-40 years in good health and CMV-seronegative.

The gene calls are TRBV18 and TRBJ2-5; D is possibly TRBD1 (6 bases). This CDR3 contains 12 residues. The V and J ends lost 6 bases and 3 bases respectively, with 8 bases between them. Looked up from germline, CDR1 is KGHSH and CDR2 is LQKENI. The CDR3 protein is CASSGTKETQYF. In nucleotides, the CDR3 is TGTGCCAGCTCCGGGACAAAAGAGACCCAGTACTTC.

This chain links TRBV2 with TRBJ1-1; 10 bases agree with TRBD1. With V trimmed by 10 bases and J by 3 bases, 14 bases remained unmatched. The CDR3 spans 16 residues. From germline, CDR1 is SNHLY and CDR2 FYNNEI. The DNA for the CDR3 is TGTGCCACCCCTTCGTCGGACAGGGGGAGGGACACTGAAGCTTTCTTT. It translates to CATPSSDRGRDTEAFF.

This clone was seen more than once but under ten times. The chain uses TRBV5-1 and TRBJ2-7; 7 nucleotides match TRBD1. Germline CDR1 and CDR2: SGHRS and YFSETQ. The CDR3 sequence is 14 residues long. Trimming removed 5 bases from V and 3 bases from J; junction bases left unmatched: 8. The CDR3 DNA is TGCGCCAGCAGGACGGGAAGGGGGCTCTACGAGCAGTACTTC. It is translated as CASRTGRGLYEQYF.

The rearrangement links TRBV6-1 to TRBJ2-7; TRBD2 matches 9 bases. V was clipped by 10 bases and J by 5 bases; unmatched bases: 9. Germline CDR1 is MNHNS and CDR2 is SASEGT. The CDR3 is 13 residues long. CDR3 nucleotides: TGTGCCACCACCGGGACTAGCCTCGACGAGCAGTACTTC. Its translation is CATTGTSLDEQYF.

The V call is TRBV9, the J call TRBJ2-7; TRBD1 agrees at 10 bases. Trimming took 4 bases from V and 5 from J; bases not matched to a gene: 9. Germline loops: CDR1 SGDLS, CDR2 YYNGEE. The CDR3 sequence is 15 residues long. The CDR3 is CASSLGQGTLDEQYF. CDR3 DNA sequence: TGTGCCAGCAGCTTGGGACAGGGGACTCTCGACGAGCAGTACTTC.

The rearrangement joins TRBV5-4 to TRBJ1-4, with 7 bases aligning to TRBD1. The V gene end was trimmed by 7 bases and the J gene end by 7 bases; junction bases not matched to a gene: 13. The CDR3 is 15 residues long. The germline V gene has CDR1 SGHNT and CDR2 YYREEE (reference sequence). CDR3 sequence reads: CASELRGQGREKLFF. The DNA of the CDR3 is TGTGCCAGCGAGCTGAGGGGGCAGGGACGTGAAAAACTGTTTTTT.

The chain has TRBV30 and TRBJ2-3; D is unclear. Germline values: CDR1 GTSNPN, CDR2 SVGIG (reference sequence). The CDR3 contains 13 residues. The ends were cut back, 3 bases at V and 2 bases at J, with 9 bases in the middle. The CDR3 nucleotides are TGTGCCTGGAGGAGAGGCACCACAGATACGCAGTATTTT. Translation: CAWRRGTTDTQYF.

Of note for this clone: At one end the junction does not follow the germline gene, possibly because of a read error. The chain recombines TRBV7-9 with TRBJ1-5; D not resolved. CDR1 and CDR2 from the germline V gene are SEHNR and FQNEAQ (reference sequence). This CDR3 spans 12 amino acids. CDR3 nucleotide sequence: TGTTCCAGCAGCCCTTTAAATCAGCCCCAGCATTTT. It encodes CSSSPLNQPQHF.

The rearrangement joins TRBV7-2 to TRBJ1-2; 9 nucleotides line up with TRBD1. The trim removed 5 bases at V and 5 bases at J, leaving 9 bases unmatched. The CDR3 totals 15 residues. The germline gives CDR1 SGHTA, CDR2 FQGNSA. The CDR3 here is CASSLTGGPGYGYTF. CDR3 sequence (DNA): TGTGCCAGCAGCCTGACAGGGGGGCCCGGGTATGGCTACACCTTC.

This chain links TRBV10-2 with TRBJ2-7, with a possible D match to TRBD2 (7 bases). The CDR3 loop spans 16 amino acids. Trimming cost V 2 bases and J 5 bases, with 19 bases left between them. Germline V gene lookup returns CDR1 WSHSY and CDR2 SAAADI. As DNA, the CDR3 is TGCGCCAGCAGTGAGCCCGAGAGGGGGGGGAGCGACGAGCAGTACTTC. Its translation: CASSEPERGGSDEQYF.

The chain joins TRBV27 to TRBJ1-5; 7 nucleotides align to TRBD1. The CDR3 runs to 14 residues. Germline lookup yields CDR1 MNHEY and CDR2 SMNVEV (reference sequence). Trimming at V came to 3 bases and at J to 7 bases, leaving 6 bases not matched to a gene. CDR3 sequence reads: CASSLYRGGQPQHF. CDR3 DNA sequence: TGTGCCAGCAGTTTGTACAGGGGCGGGCAGCCCCAGCATTTT.

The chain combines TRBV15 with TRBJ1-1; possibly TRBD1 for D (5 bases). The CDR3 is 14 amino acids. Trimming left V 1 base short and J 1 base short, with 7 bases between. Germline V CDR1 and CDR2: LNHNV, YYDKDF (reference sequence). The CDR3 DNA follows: TGTGCCACCAGCAGAGGGGGCCGGAACACTGAAGCTTTCTTT. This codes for CATSRGGRNTEAFF.

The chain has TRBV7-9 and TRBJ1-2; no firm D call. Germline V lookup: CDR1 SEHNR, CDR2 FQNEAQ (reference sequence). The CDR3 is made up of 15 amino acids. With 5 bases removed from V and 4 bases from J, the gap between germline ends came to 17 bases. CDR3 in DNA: TGTGCCAGCAGCGGCGAGAGGGTCGACGTCTATGGCTACACCTTC. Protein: CASSGERVDVYGYTF.

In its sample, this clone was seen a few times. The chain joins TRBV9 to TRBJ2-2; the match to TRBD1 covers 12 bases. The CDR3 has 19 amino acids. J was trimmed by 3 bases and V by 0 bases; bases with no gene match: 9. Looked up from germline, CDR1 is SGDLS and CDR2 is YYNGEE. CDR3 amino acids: CASSVESRDRGQHTGELFF. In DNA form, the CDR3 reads TGTGCCAGCAGCGTAGAAAGTAGGGACAGGGGGCAGCACACCGGGGAGCTGTTTTTT. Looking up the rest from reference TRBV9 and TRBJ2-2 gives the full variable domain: DSGVTQTPKHLITATGQRVTLRCSPRSGDLSVYWYQQSLDQGLQFLIQYYNGEERAKGNILERFSAQQFPDLHSELNLSSLELGDSALYFCASSVESRDRGQHTGELFFGEGSRLTVL.

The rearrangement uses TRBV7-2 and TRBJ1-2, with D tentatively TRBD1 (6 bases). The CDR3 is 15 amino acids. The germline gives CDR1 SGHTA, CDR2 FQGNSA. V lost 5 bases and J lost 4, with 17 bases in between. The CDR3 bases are TGTGCCAGCAGCCCCGGGACAAAGTTTACCTATGGCTACACCTTC. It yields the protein CASSPGTKFTYGYTF.

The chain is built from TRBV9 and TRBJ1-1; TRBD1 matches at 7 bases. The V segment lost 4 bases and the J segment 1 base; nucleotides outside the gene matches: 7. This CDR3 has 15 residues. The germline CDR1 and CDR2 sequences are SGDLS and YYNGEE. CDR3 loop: CASSPPTGANTEAFF. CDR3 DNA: TGTGCCAGCAGCCCACCAACAGGGGCGAACACTGAAGCTTTCTTT. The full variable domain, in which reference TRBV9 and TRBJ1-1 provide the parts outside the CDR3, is DSGVTQTPKHLITATGQRVTLRCSPRSGDLSVYWYQQSLDQGLQFLIQYYNGEERAKGNILERFSAQQFPDLHSELNLSSLELGDSALYFCASSPPTGANTEAFFGQGTRLTVV.

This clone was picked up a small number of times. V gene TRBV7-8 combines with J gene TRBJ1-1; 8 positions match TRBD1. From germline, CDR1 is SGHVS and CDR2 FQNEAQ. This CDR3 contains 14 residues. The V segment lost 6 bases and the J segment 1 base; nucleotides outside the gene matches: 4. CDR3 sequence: CASRPGQGNTEAFF. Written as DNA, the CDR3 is TGTGCCAGCAGACCCGGACAGGGGAACACTGAAGCTTTCTTT. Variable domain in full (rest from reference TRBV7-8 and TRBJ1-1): GAGVSQSPRYKVAKRGQDVALRCDPISGHVSLFWYQQALGQGPEFLTYFQNEAQLDKSGLPSDRFFAERPEGSVSTLKIQRTQQEDSAVYLCASRPGQGNTEAFFGQGTRLTVV.